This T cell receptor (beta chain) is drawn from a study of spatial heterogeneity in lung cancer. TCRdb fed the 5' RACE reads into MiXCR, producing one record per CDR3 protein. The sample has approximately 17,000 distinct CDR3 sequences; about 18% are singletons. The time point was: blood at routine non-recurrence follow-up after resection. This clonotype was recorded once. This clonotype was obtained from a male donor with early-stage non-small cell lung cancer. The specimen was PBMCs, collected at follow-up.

The CDR3 sequence is CASSYLRGPGAKNIQYF. CDR3 DNA: TGTGCCAGCAGTTATCTGCGGGGGCCTGGGGCCAAAAACATTCAGTACTTC. The V and J genes are TRBV6-5 and TRBJ2-4; D possibly corresponds to TRBD2 (7 bases). The V end was cut by 3 bases, the J end by 1 base, with 16 bases between. The length of the CDR3 is 17 residues. CDR1 MNHEY and CDR2 SVGAGI come from the germline V gene.